The next 8 T cell receptor beta chains were all read from a single sample in a study of T cell repertoires in cytomegalovirus infection (dated by TCRdb to the late 2010s). TCRdb lists the instrument as Illumina HiSeq 1500. TCRdb trimmed the raw reads at Q25, called clones with MiXCR and kept productive beta chains. When rows share a CDR3 protein, they turn into one entry using the most common DNA and genes. The sample records roughly 860,000 distinct CDR3 sequences, over 25% of which are singletons. The top ten constitute around 12% of the sample. Reading the label with the study, this specimen's treatment or condition is: in vitro stimulation with specific CMV peptide epitopes to enrich CMV-specific T cells. The antigens these receptors bind are not known. The input for sequencing was cultured CD8+ T cells from PBMCs, taken from culture after CMV antigen stimulation. The receptor source for this set is a human donor in good health (CMV status not recorded). Some clones in this sample may be carry-over from other donors' samples.

This clonotype was counted a few times. The chain links TRBV12-3 or TRBV12-4 to TRBJ2-3, with 16 nucleotides matching TRBD2. Trimming at V came to 5 bases and at J to 8 bases, leaving 7 bases not matched to a gene. CDR3 length equals 16 residues. CDR3 nucleotide sequence: TGTGCCAGCAGTCCGGGACTAGCGGGGGGGCCGAGTACGCAGTATTTT. It yields the protein CASSPGLAGGPSTQYF.

This chain connects TRBV28 to TRBJ1-5, with a weak D call TRBD1 (5 bases). The V end was cut by 2 bases, the J end by 3 bases, with 17 bases between. Germline V gene data show CDR1 as MDHEN and CDR2 as SYDVKM. CDR3 size: 17 residues. In nucleotides, the CDR3 is TGTGCCAGCAGTTTAGTTTCAGGGAATAGCCACAATCAGCCCCAGCATTTT. Translating gives CASSLVSGNSHNQPQHF. Variable domain in full (rest from reference TRBV28 and TRBJ1-5): DVKVTQSSRYLVKRTGEKVFLECVQDMDHENMFWYRQDPGLGLRLIYFSYDVKMKEKGDIPEGYSVSREKKERFSLILESASTNQTSMYLCASSLVSGNSHNQPQHFGDGTRLSIL.

The chain has TRBV7-9 and TRBJ2-7, with TRBD1 identical over 9 bases. Germline CDR1 SEHNR, CDR2 FQNEAQ (reference sequence). The CDR3 covers 14 residues. Trimming took 7 bases from V and 2 from J; bases not matched to a gene: 6. CDR3 amino acids: CASTKTGGAYEQYF. For the CDR3, the DNA is TGTGCCAGCACCAAGACAGGGGGAGCCTACGAGCAGTACTTC. Together with reference TRBV7-9 and TRBJ2-7, the CDR3 gives the full variable domain: DTGVSQNPRHKITKRGQNVTFRCDPISEHNRLYWYRQTLGQGPEFLTYFQNEAQLEKSRLLSDRFSAERPKGSFSTLEIQRTEQGDSAMYLCASTKTGGAYEQYFGPGTRLTVT.

Only one count was recorded for this clonotype. At one end, the junction sequence differs from germline, possibly due to a read error. This chain joins TRBV19 and TRBJ1-1; no firm D call. Germline lookup yields CDR1 LNHDA and CDR2 SQIVND (reference sequence). The CDR3 sequence is 13 residues long. The DNA for the CDR3 is TGTGCCAGTAGTAATTTTGATAGCACTGAAACTTTCTTT. It specifies CASSNFDSTETFF. Filled out from reference TRBV19 and TRBJ1-1, the complete variable domain reads DGGITQSPKYLFRKEGQNVTLSCEQNLNHDAMYWYRQDPGQGLRLIYYSQIVNDFQKGDIAEGYSVSREKKESFPLTVTSAQKNPTAFYLCASSNFDSTETFFGQGTRLTVV.

This rearrangement joins TRBV19 to TRBJ1-2; a possible D gene is TRBD1 (5 bases). Germline V gives CDR1 LNHDA, CDR2 SQIVND (reference sequence). This CDR3 comprises 18 residues. Trimming took 0 bases from V and 2 from J, leaving 19 bases between them. The chain's CDR3 is CASSIDRTLTSDNYGYTF. The CDR3 bases are TGTGCCAGTAGTATAGATCGGACACTCACCTCAGACAACTATGGCTACACCTTC.

This clonotype was detected only a few times. V is TRBV5-5 and J is TRBJ2-5; 9 bases line up with TRBD2. Trimming cost V 5 bases and J 4 bases; bases outside gene matches: 15. The germline V gene encodes CDR1 SGHKS and CDR2 YYEKEE (reference sequence). This CDR3 has 17 amino acids. CDR3 sequence (DNA): TGTGCCAGCAGTCCTACCTGGGCGGGGGGGCCGGGAGAGACCCAGTACTTC. Translated, it gives CASSPTWAGGPGETQYF.

The chain couples TRBV27 to TRBJ2-1; no definite D call. The CDR3 covers 14 residues. CDR1 MNHEY and CDR2 SMNVEV come from the germline V gene (reference sequence). The germline V and J ends were trimmed by 7 bases and 2 bases, with 12 bases remaining between them. This chain's CDR3 is CASTPRVAYNEQFF. CDR3 in DNA: TGTGCCAGCACCCCCCGGGTGGCCTACAATGAGCAGTTCTTC.

This chain joins TRBV7-8 and TRBJ2-1, with TRBD1 matching over 9 bases. This CDR3 is built from 13 residues. Germline lookup yields CDR1 SGHVS and CDR2 FQNEAQ. J gave up 15 bases and V 1 base, and 7 bases lay outside the gene matches. The CDR3 nucleotides are TGTGCCAGCAGCTTAGTTCCTGGACAGGGGCCGTTCTTC. Translated: CASSLVPGQGPFF. Complete variable domain (other parts from reference TRBV7-8 and TRBJ2-1): GAGVSQSPRYKVAKRGQDVALRCDPISGHVSLFWYQQALGQGPEFLTYFQNEAQLDKSGLPSDRFFAERPEGSVSTLKIQRTQQEDSAVYLCASSLVPGQGPFFGPGTRLTVL.